These T cell receptor beta chains were read from a single sample in a study of identical twins. TCRdb called the 5' RACE reads again in MiXCR, with one record for every CDR3 protein. Among about 530,000 distinct CDR3 sequences listed, nearly 15% were seen once. This sample also belongs to another study, concerning yellow fever vaccine responses in identical twins.

Sequencing input: CD4+ T cells sorted from blood. The receptors derive from a young woman in good health. CDR3s include the opening cysteine and the closing phenylalanine or tryptophan. The D gene is left open where the match is weak. Not all rows give a size; the values are once, few, many and, for expanded clones, a class.

v_call	d_call	j_call	clone_size	cdr3_aa	cdr3_nt
TRBV10-3	.	TRBJ2-3	few	CAISDYLRGTHDTQYF	TGTGCCATCAGTGATTACCTGCGGGGCACCCACGATACGCAGTATTTT
TRBV6-2/TRBV6-3	TRBD2	TRBJ2-1	few	CASSYVGLAGGEQFF	TGTGCCAGCAGTTACGTGGGACTAGCGGGAGGAGAGCAGTTCTTC
TRBV5-1	.	TRBJ1-5	few	CASSLNRDGPQHF	TGCGCCAGCAGCTTGAACAGGGATGGGCCCCAGCATTTT
TRBV10-3	TRBD2	TRBJ2-1	few	CAINQGLAANEQFF	TGTGCCATCAACCAGGGACTAGCGGCCAATGAGCAGTTCTTC
TRBV5-1	.	TRBJ1-3	few	CASSLVGADSGNTIYF	TGCGCCAGCAGCTTGGTGGGGGCGGACTCTGGAAACACCATATATTTT
TRBV9	.	TRBJ1-4	few	CASSVGVIATNEKLFF	TGTGCCAGCAGCGTAGGGGTCATTGCAACTAATGAAAAACTGTTTTTT
TRBV20-1	TRBD2	TRBJ2-2	few	CSASGGAGTGELFF	TGCAGTGCTAGCGGGGGGGCGGGCACCGGGGAGCTGTTTTTT
TRBV20-1	TRBD2	TRBJ2-5	.	CSARGFSGRRQETQYF	TGCAGTGCTAGAGGATTTAGCGGGAGAAGGCAAGAGACCCAGTACTTC
TRBV20-1	.	TRBJ2-7	.	CSASGFSYEQYF	TGCAGTGCTAGCGGGTTCTCCTACGAGCAGTACTTC
TRBV20-1	TRBD2	TRBJ2-3	.	CSAGHSGRASEYF	TGCAGTGCTGGCCATAGCGGGAGGGCCTCTGAGTATTTT
TRBV25-1	.	TRBJ2-2	few	CASSKPGRNTGELFF	TGTGCCAGCAGCAAACCGGGCAGAAACACCGGGGAGCTGTTTTTT
TRBV14	.	TRBJ2-1	.	CASSHILGREQFF	TGTGCCAGCAGCCACATCCTAGGGCGTGAGCAGTTCTTC
TRBV6-2/TRBV6-3	TRBD1	TRBJ1-1	few	CASIPDRVGTEAFF	TGTGCCAGCATTCCAGACAGGGTGGGCACTGAAGCTTTCTTT
TRBV28	TRBD1	TRBJ2-3	few	CASSAIIGTAHPDTQYF	TGTGCCAGCAGTGCAATTATCGGGACAGCACACCCAGATACGCAGTATTTT
TRBV6-2/TRBV6-3	.	TRBJ2-6	.	CASSYQPGTTMIGTGANVLTF	TGTGCCAGCAGTTACCAGCCCGGGACAACTATGATAGGAACTGGGGCCAACGTCCTGACTTTC
TRBV15	TRBD2	TRBJ2-7	few	CATKGGSKYF	TGTGCCACGAAGGGCGGGAGTAAGTACTTC
TRBV6-2/TRBV6-3	TRBD2	TRBJ2-1	.	CASIRAGTRGWDEQFF	TGTGCCAGCATCAGGGCCGGGACTAGGGGCTGGGATGAGCAGTTCTTC
TRBV6-5	.	TRBJ2-5	.	CASSYGTGQETQYF	TGTGCCAGCAGTTACGGCACAGGACAAGAGACCCAGTACTTC
TRBV12-3/TRBV12-4	TRBD1	TRBJ1-1	many	CASSPRTGPNTEAFF	TGTGCCAGCAGTCCCCGGACAGGGCCGAACACTGAAGCTTTCTTT
TRBV12-3/TRBV12-4	.	TRBJ1-3	.	CASSLLDSGNTIYF	TGTGCCAGCAGTTTACTAGACAGTGGAAACACCATATATTTT
TRBV28	TRBD1	TRBJ1-1	.	CASSWTGRSLTEAFF	TGTGCCAGCAGTTGGACAGGGCGGTCCCTCACTGAAGCTTTCTTT
TRBV6-1	.	TRBJ1-2	.	CASSVAGVPGYTF	TGTGCCAGCAGTGTGGCAGGGGTCCCTGGCTACACCTTC
TRBV27	.	TRBJ2-6	.	CATREAGANVLTF	TGTGCCACCCGGGAAGCTGGGGCCAACGTCCTGACTTTC
TRBV6-5	.	TRBJ1-1	many	CASSYGQPTEAFF	TGTGCCAGCAGTTACGGACAGCCGACTGAAGCTTTCTTT
TRBV3-1	.	TRBJ1-1	.	CASSLTSGNTEAFF	TGTGCCAGCAGCTTAACATCGGGAAACACTGAAGCTTTCTTT
TRBV5-1	.	TRBJ1-1	few	CASSSDTNHFTPTEAFF	TGCGCCAGCAGCTCGGACACAAACCATTTTACCCCCACTGAAGCTTTCTTT
TRBV24-1	.	TRBJ2-2	.	CATSDPGRGTGELFF	TGTGCCACCAGTGATCCGGGACGCGGGACCGGGGAGCTGTTTTTT
TRBV12-3/TRBV12-4	TRBD2	TRBJ2-1	.	CASTKPGTSGEASSYNEQFF	TGTGCCAGCACGAAACCCGGGACTAGCGGAGAGGCCAGCTCCTACAATGAGCAGTTCTTC
TRBV15	.	TRBJ2-5	few	CATSRGAEQETQYF	TGTGCCACCAGCAGAGGGGCAGAGCAAGAGACCCAGTACTTC
TRBV20-1	.	TRBJ2-3	few	CSARESMTDTQYF	TGCAGTGCTAGAGAGTCGATGACAGATACGCAGTATTTT
TRBV6-1	.	TRBJ2-2	.	CASRRDGTTGELFF	TGTGCCAGCCGAAGAGACGGGACAACCGGGGAGCTGTTTTTT
TRBV5-1	.	TRBJ2-2	few	CASSLGGADNTGELFF	TGCGCCAGCAGCTTGGGTGGTGCGGATAACACCGGGGAGCTGTTTTTT
TRBV25-1	.	TRBJ1-1	.	CASSEGAVLNTEAFF	TGTGCCAGCAGTGAAGGAGCGGTATTGAACACTGAAGCTTTCTTT
TRBV7-9	.	TRBJ1-5	few	CASSQGPGAGQPQHF	TGTGCCAGCAGCCAGGGGCCGGGGGCAGGGCAGCCCCAGCATTTT
TRBV19	TRBD2	TRBJ2-1	.	CASSMLTSGSNHEQFF	TGTGCCAGTAGTATGTTAACTAGCGGGAGTAACCATGAGCAGTTCTTC